Following are 18 T cell receptor beta chains from one sample sequenced in a study of Ad26.COV2.S vaccination and SARS-CoV-2 variants. Documented treatment: around 19 received Ad26.COV2.S at low or high dose, single or two shots; roughly five received placebo; per-sample allocation not given. Specimen acquisition occurred on day 63 following the initial vaccine or placebo injection. Profiling relied on immunoSEQ multiplex PCR, and the TCRdb table lists in-frame clones only, not all of them. The sample consists of about 480,000 clones, 87% of them appearing once. Sequencing was performed on peripheral blood, taken in a trial of Ad26.COV2.S vaccine versus placebo. These receptor sequences come from a person between 18 and 65 years old who received the Ad26.COV2.S COVID-19 vaccine or a placebo.

With respect to this clone: Other DNA sequences within the sample encode an identical CDR3. The rearrangement links TRBV9 to TRBJ1-1; D perhaps matches TRBD1 (5 bases). Germline loops: CDR1 SGDLS, CDR2 YYNGEE. The CDR3 extends over 13 amino acids. V was shortened by 0 bases and J by 3 bases, with 6 bases between the two germline ends. The CDR3 protein is CASSVVGDTEAFF. Written as DNA, the CDR3 is TGTGCCAGCAGCGTAGTAGGGGACACTGAAGCTTTCTTT.

J is TRBJ2-7 and V is TRBV5-6; D remains ambiguous. CDR1 SGHDT and CDR2 YYEEEE come from the germline V gene. This CDR3 is 13 amino acids long. Trimming cost V 3 bases and J 3 bases, with 10 bases left between them. This chain's CDR3 is CASSSGPNYEQYF. The CDR3 DNA sequence: TGTGCCAGCAGCTCGGGTCCCAACTACGAGCAGTACTTC.

The rearrangement joins TRBV11-3 to TRBJ2-2; D is uncertain. V shed 5 bases and J shed 0 bases, with 13 bases lying between them. This CDR3 has 16 amino acids. Germline CDR1 is SGHNT and CDR2 is YENEEA. The CDR3 nucleotides read TGTGCCAGCAGCCATAGCCCGAACGCGAACACCGGGGAGCTGTTTTTT. Encoded protein: CASSHSPNANTGELFF.

This chain connects TRBV5-4 to TRBJ1-1; a weak D match, TRBD1 (6 bases). The length of the CDR3 is 15 residues. The germline CDR1 and CDR2 sequences are SGHNT and YYREEE (reference sequence). V was trimmed by 4 bases and J by 8 bases, leaving 21 bases between them. In DNA form, the CDR3 reads TGTGCCAGCAGCCCAAGCCCGGGGGCACCTGGAGAAGCTTTCTTT. As protein: CASSPSPGAPGEAFF.

This CDR3 reads CSASPAPGRDTQYF. Here the CDR3 DNA reads TGCAGTGCTAGTCCGGCCCCGGGTAGGGATACGCAGTATTTT. This chain connects TRBV20-1 to TRBJ2-3; no definite D call. The V gene's germline CDR1 is DFQATT and CDR2 SNEGSKA (reference sequence). This CDR3 has 14 amino acids. Trimming shortened V by 3 bases and J by 6 bases, and 16 bases separated the two germline ends.

In its sample, this clone was seen a few times. The CDR3 sequence: CATRGQGNNQPQHF. The CDR3 nucleotides are TGTGCCACGCGGGGGCAGGGGAACAATCAGCCCCAGCATTTT. J is TRBJ1-5 and V is TRBV28, with D possibly being TRBD1 (6 bases). Germline CDR1 reads MDHEN; CDR2 reads SYDVKM. The CDR3 runs to 14 residues. The V and J ends lost 10 bases and 3 bases respectively, with 16 bases between them.

The chain has TRBV7-3 and TRBJ2-7, with D possibly being TRBD2 (5 bases). The germline gives CDR1 SGHTA, CDR2 FQGTGA. The CDR3 runs 14 residues. V dropped 2 bases and J dropped 3 bases, with 11 bases sitting between them. The CDR3, as DNA: TGTGCCAGCAGCTTAGGCGGGTTGGGCTACGAGCAGTACTTC. Amino acid sequence: CASSLGGLGYEQYF. Using reference TRBV7-3 and TRBJ2-7 for the parts outside the CDR3, the full variable domain is GAGVSQTPSNKVTEKGKYVELRCDPISGHTALYWYRQSLGQGPEFLIYFQGTGAADDSGLPNDRFFAVRPEGSVSTLKIQRTERGDSAVYLCASSLGGLGYEQYFGPGTRLTVT.

The chain carries TRBV24-1 and TRBJ2-2; 9 bases align to TRBD1. The CDR3 runs 15 residues. Germline loops: CDR1 KGHDR, CDR2 SFDVKD. Trimming took 6 bases from V and 6 from J; bases not matched to a gene: 7. This CDR3 reads CATSSRTGVPGELFF. For the CDR3, the DNA is TGTGCCACCAGTTCCAGGACAGGGGTTCCCGGGGAGCTGTTTTTT.

This clone was detected only once. The CDR3 DNA reads as TGTGCCAGCAGTGAAAGACTAGCGGGAGTGGGTGAGCAGTTCTTC. Its protein is CASSERLAGVGEQFF. The chain is built from TRBV6-4 and TRBJ2-1; 12 bases line up with TRBD2. The length of the CDR3 is 15 residues. The ends lost 3 bases at V and 9 bases at J; junction bases unmatched: 6. Germline loops: CDR1 MRHNA, CDR2 SNTAGT.

This clone has a single count. The V call is TRBV28, the J call TRBJ1-5; TRBD1 agrees at 10 bases. The CDR3 totals 17 residues. The ends lost 0 bases at V and 2 bases at J; junction bases unmatched: 4. Germline values: CDR1 MDHEN, CDR2 SYDVKM. CDR3 DNA sequence: TGTGCCAGCAGTTTATGGACAGGGGGCGGGGGCAATCAGCCCCAGCATTTT. It encodes CASSLWTGGGGNQPQHF.

The chain has TRBV28 and TRBJ2-6, with D possibly TRBD2 on 7 matching bases. V was trimmed by 2 bases and J by 4 bases, leaving 15 bases between them. The germline gives CDR1 MDHEN, CDR2 SYDVKM. CDR3 length: 17 amino acids. In nucleotides, the CDR3 is TGTGCCAGCAGTTTACCCCTCGGGGGGCCCGGGGCCAACGTCCTGACTTTC. This sequence encodes CASSLPLGGPGANVLTF.

This rearrangement joins TRBV4-2 to TRBJ1-4, with a possible D match to TRBD1 (5 bases). This CDR3 region has 15 residues. The V and J ends lost 5 bases and 5 bases respectively, with 15 bases between them. Germline CDR1 reads LGHNA; CDR2 reads YNFKEQ. CDR3 sequence: CASSWTTALNEKLFF. The CDR3, as DNA: TGTGCCAGCAGCTGGACGACAGCCCTAAATGAAAAACTGTTTTTT.

This chain connects TRBV27 to TRBJ2-7; D is unclear. The germline V gene has CDR1 MNHEY and CDR2 SMNVEV (reference sequence). V gave up 3 bases and J gave up 4 bases, with 13 bases separating them. CDR3 length: 14 amino acids. CDR3: CASSFGGAGYEQYF. CDR3 bases: TGTGCCAGCAGTTTTGGCGGTGCCGGTTACGAGCAGTACTTC.

This chain joins TRBV21-1 and TRBJ1-5; no check of the table's D call, TRBD1, against the DNA was made. TRBV21-1 is reported as a pseudogene. The CDR3 runs 18 residues. CDR3: CASSPPPVGENSNQPQHF. The CDR3 bases are TGTGCCAGCAGCCCCCCCCCGGTAGGGGAAAATAGCAATCAGCCCCAGCATTTT.

The chain uses TRBV5-4 and TRBJ2-2, with 14 bases lining up with TRBD2. Germline trimming cut 2 bases from V and 3 bases from J; bases unmatched to any gene: 3. The CDR3 is 17 amino acids. CDR1 is SGHNT and CDR2 is YYREEE in the germline V gene (reference sequence). CDR3 sequence (DNA): TGTGCCAGCAGCTTCGGGACTAGCGGGAGCTACACCGGGGAGCTGTTTTTT. Translating gives CASSFGTSGSYTGELFF.

The chain is built from TRBV10-3 and TRBJ2-2; 9 positions match TRBD2. The CDR3 extends over 18 amino acids. V trimming: 2 bases; J trimming: 7 bases; junction bases outside the gene matches: 14. CDR1 and CDR2 (germline): ENHRY, SYGVKD. Here the CDR3 DNA reads TGTGCCATCAGTGAGCGAACTACCGGGACTAGCATTATCGGGGAGCTGTTTTTT. This translates into CAISERTTGTSIIGELFF.

The chain carries TRBV19 and TRBJ2-5; no definite D call. The ends were cut back, 3 bases at V and 0 bases at J, with 8 bases in the middle. CDR3 size: 14 residues. Germline V lookup: CDR1 LNHDA, CDR2 SQIVND (reference sequence). This CDR3 is CASSIAQNQETQYF. The CDR3 DNA sequence: TGTGCCAGTAGTATCGCGCAGAACCAAGAGACCCAGTACTTC.

This chain connects TRBV7-9 to TRBJ2-3, with unresolved D. The germline gives CDR1 SEHNR, CDR2 FQNEAQ (reference sequence). Trimming stripped 5 bases from V and 2 bases from J, with 8 bases between. The CDR3 totals 13 residues. The CDR3: CASSRSSTDTQYF. Here the CDR3 DNA reads TGTGCCAGCAGCCGGAGTTCCACAGATACGCAGTATTTT.